This TCR beta chain was sequenced in a study of blood T cells in healthy people across ages. PCR was performed a second time for about 7 to 12 cycles using a sample-barcoded 5' primer and a J-beta primer mix. Each CDR3 protein is one row after TCRdb ran MiXCR on the 5' RACE reads. The sample shows around 800,000 distinct CDR3 sequences, about 53% of them seen only once. Isolating PBMCs gave at least 6.5 million of these cells per sample. This CDR3 comprises 14 residues. Germline V lookup: CDR1 SQVTM, CDR2 ANQGSEA. Study-level results: The fall in TCR beta diversity per million T cells was roughly linear with age.

In the case of this clonotype: Its cognate antigen is unknown.

The TCR comes from a man older than 75 in good health. The specimen sequenced was blood. The chain is built from TRBV29-1 and TRBJ2-4; perhaps D is TRBD1 or TRBD2 (7 bases each). TRBJ2-7 explains the end of the DNA better; the J call may be wrong. The CDR3 is CSAQGGQGAYEQYF. Here the CDR3 DNA reads TGCAGCGCCCAGGGGGGGCAGGGGGCCTACGAGCAGTACTTC.